These 32 T cell receptor beta chains were sequenced from one sample in a study of T-cell reconstitution after alpha-beta-depleted transplantation in children. Unique molecular identifiers were used in preparing the TCRbeta library. MiXCR, run by TCRdb on the PCR reads, gives a single entry per CDR3 protein. The repertoire holds 500,000 to 750,000 distinct CDR3 sequences, 25% to 30% seen once, with 36% in the top ten. This material consisted of PBMCs, taken before TCRalphabeta/CD19-depleted stem cell transplant. These receptors came from a boy in the first two years of life with Wiskott-Aldrich syndrome, due to receive a stem cell transplant.

This clonotype turned up a few times. The chain employs TRBV5-1 and TRBJ2-1; the match to TRBD2 covers 8 bases. The CDR3 has 16 amino acids. Per the germline V gene, CDR1 is SGHRS and CDR2 is YFSETQ. Trimming removed 0 bases from V and 4 bases from J; junction bases left unmatched: 6. CDR3 bases: TGCGCCAGCAGCTTGGCCGTAGCGGGACCTTACAATGAGCAGTTCTTC. Protein: CASSLAVAGPYNEQFF.

This clonotype was observed a handful of times. This chain joins TRBV6-1 and TRBJ2-3; no clear D. The CDR3 has 15 amino acids. Germline V gene data show CDR1 as MNHNS and CDR2 as SASEGT. The V end lost 6 bases, the J end lost 1 base, and 14 bases lay between the germline ends. As DNA, the CDR3 is TGTGCCAGCAGAGGTGTCTGGAATGGCACAGATACGCAGTATTTT. As protein: CASRGVWNGTDTQYF.

This clonotype was seen more than once but under ten times. The chain is built from TRBV20-1 and TRBJ2-7, with TRBD2 as a possible D gene (5 bases). Trimming left V 1 base short and J 0 bases short, with 10 bases between. Germline-derived CDR1 and CDR2 are DFQATT and SNEGSKA (reference sequence). CDR3 length: 14 residues. The CDR3: CSARVARSSYEQYF. The CDR3 DNA reads TGCAGTGCTAGAGTAGCGAGGAGCTCCTACGAGCAGTACTTC.

The chain uses TRBV12-3 or TRBV12-4 and TRBJ2-7, with TRBD2 matching over 9 bases. This CDR3 spans 14 amino acids. The junction had 5 bases not matched to a gene; V was cut back by 3 bases and J by 5 bases. The DNA of the CDR3 is TGTGCCAGCAGTTTTAGCGGGAGAGGCGACGAGCAGTACTTC. The encoded protein is CASSFSGRGDEQYF.

Regarding this clonotype: A single base separates this from a much larger clone, so it may be a read error. The chain is built from TRBV25-1 and TRBJ2-3, with 7 bases lining up with TRBD1. The CDR3 contains 12 residues. Germline CDR1 MGHDK, CDR2 SYGVNS. The CDR3 nucleotides are TGTGCCAGCGCCACAGGGACAGATACGCACTATTTT. Amino acid sequence: CASATGTDTHYF. Variable domain in full (rest from reference TRBV25-1 and TRBJ2-3): EADIYQTPRYLVIGTGKKITLECSQTMGHDKMYWYQQDPGMELHLIHYSYGVNSTEKGDLSSESTVSRIRTEHFPLTLESARPSHTSQYLCASATGTDTHYFGPGTRLTVL.

This clonotype was counted between two and nine times. The J gene is TRBJ2-7, the V gene TRBV19; TRBD2 agrees at 9 bases. The CDR3 consists of 15 residues. CDR1 is LNHDA, CDR2 SQIVND, per germline (reference sequence). V was clipped by 6 bases and J by 0 bases; unmatched bases: 6. This chain's CDR3 is CASSSGLAFSYEQYF. CDR3 coding DNA: TGTGCCAGTAGCTCCGGACTAGCGTTCTCCTACGAGCAGTACTTC.

This clonotype turned up a few times. The CDR3 spells CASSTRTASAFF. Written as DNA, the CDR3 is TGTGCCAGTAGTACCAGGACGGCCTCGGCTTTCTTT. J is TRBJ1-1 and V is TRBV19, with D hard to call. The CDR3 extends over 12 amino acids. Germline V gene lookup returns CDR1 LNHDA and CDR2 SQIVND (reference sequence). The ends were cut back, 4 bases at V and 11 bases at J, with 14 bases in the middle.

This chain uses TRBV4-1 with TRBJ1-5; a weak D match, TRBD1 (5 bases). The V gene's germline CDR1 is MGHRA and CDR2 YSYEKL. V was shortened by 2 bases and J by 7 bases, with 9 bases between the two germline ends. This CDR3 is 13 amino acids long. The CDR3 coding sequence is TGCGCCAGCAGCCAACAGGGTACCCAGCCCCAGCATTTT. Protein: CASSQQGTQPQHF.

The table lists this clonotype with a few counts. The chain carries TRBV12-3 or TRBV12-4 and TRBJ2-4; TRBD1 matches 7 bases. CDR3 length equals 14 residues. With 6 bases clipped from V and 7 bases from J, the junction kept 9 bases outside the gene matches. CDR3 DNA sequence: TGTGCCAGCAGCACGACAGGGCGGATCAACATTCAGTACTTC. It is translated as CASSTTGRINIQYF.

The rearrangement uses TRBV6-2 or TRBV6-3 and TRBJ1-1, with D possibly being TRBD1 (5 bases). In germline, CDR1 is MNHEY, CDR2 SVGEGT. This CDR3 is built from 12 residues. Trimming cost V 5 bases and J 5 bases, with 9 bases left between them. The CDR3, as DNA: TGTGCCAGCAGTCGCAGGGTAACTGAAGCTTTCTTT. This gives the protein CASSRRVTEAFF.

CDR3 sequence reads: CSARPRTGGVSTQYF. The CDR3 DNA follows: TGCAGTGCTAGACCCCGGACAGGGGGGGTGTCGACCCAGTACTTC. This chain links TRBV20-1 with TRBJ2-5, with 10 bases that match TRBD1. J was trimmed by 7 bases and V by 2 bases; bases with no gene match: 10. Germline assignment: CDR1 DFQATT and CDR2 SNEGSKA (reference sequence). The CDR3 is made up of 15 amino acids.

This clonotype was seen a few times. The J gene is TRBJ1-5, the V gene TRBV20-1; D might be TRBD1 (5 bases). Trimming took off 0 bases at V and 4 bases at J, with 10 bases between the two ends. Germline assignment: CDR1 DFQATT and CDR2 SNEGSKA (reference sequence). This CDR3 has 14 residues. The CDR3 reads CSAREGLLNQPQHF. As DNA, the CDR3 is TGCAGTGCTAGAGAGGGACTTCTAAATCAGCCCCAGCATTTT.

This chain connects TRBV3-1 to TRBJ1-1; possible D gene TRBD1, 6 bases. CDR3 length: 15 amino acids. CDR1 is LGHDT and CDR2 is YNNKEL in the germline V gene (reference sequence). The ends were cut back, 6 bases at V and 3 bases at J, with 17 bases in the middle. The CDR3 protein is CASSLRGPGYTEAFF. The CDR3 DNA reads as TGTGCCAGCAGTCTCAGGGGACCGGGGTACACTGAAGCTTTCTTT.

The chain couples TRBV18 to TRBJ2-1; D may be TRBD2 (5 bases). V lost 6 bases and J lost 2, with 14 bases in between. The CDR3 spans 15 residues. CDR1 and CDR2 (germline): KGHSH, LQKENI. The CDR3 reads CASSPIEGAYNEQFF. The CDR3 DNA follows: TGTGCCAGCTCGCCCATTGAGGGAGCCTACAATGAGCAGTTCTTC.

The chain couples TRBV7-2 to TRBJ1-1, with no clear D. CDR3 length: 15 amino acids. V was clipped by 4 bases and J by 4 bases, with 16 bases between them. Germline V gene lookup returns CDR1 SGHTA and CDR2 FQGNSA. CDR3 coding DNA: TGTGCCAGCAGCTCAGCACCCGTTGGGAGCACTGAAGCTTTCTTT. This codes for CASSSAPVGSTEAFF.

The J gene is TRBJ2-5, the V gene TRBV12-3 or TRBV12-4, with D possibly called TRBD1 or TRBD2 (5 bases each). V was cut by 5 bases and J by 5 bases, with 15 bases left in between. CDR3 size: 14 residues. As DNA, the CDR3 is TGTGCCAGCAGTCGGGACCTAAATGAGGAGACCCAGTACTTC. The encoded protein is CASSRDLNEETQYF.

This clonotype was counted between two and nine times. V is TRBV20-1 and J is TRBJ1-4; 7 bases are a match to TRBD1. This CDR3 comprises 13 residues. Germline V CDR1 and CDR2: DFQATT, SNEGSKA (reference sequence). The trim removed 2 bases at V and 5 bases at J, leaving 2 bases unmatched. CDR3 DNA sequence: TGCAGTGCTAGACCCAGGGGGAATGAAAAACTGTTTTTT. This gives the protein CSARPRGNEKLFF.

V gene TRBV21-1 combines with J gene TRBJ1-5; TRBD1 reflects the table's D call only, with no check against the DNA. TRBV21-1 is a pseudogene segment. CDR3 length equals 18 residues. DNA of the CDR3: TGTGCCAGCACCCAACAGGGTCCGAGCGATTGCCCCTATCAGCCCCAGCATTTT. Amino acid sequence: CASTQQGPSDCPYQPQHF.

The chain recombines TRBV20-1 with TRBJ2-7; perhaps TRBD2 as D (5 bases). V lost 5 bases and J 2 bases, leaving 10 bases between the germline ends. The CDR3 totals 12 residues. Germline V gives CDR1 DFQATT, CDR2 SNEGSKA (reference sequence). Here the CDR3 DNA reads TGCAGTGCTGGAACCGGGACCTACGAGCAGTACTTC. It yields the protein CSAGTGTYEQYF.

This sequence joins TRBV7-6 and TRBJ2-3, with 11 nucleotides matching TRBD2. This CDR3 has 16 amino acids. The ends lost 4 bases at V and 2 bases at J; junction bases unmatched: 5. Looked up from germline, CDR1 is SGHVS and CDR2 is FNYEAQ. CDR3 loop: CASSSTTSGNTDTQYF. The CDR3 DNA is TGTGCCAGCAGCTCTACGACTAGCGGGAACACAGATACGCAGTATTTT.

This clonotype was detected only a few times. The CDR3, as DNA: TGTGCCAGCAGGAGACAGGGGGCTGGTTTTAATTCACCCCTCCACTTT. This gives the protein CASRRQGAGFNSPLHF. The gene calls are TRBV27 and TRBJ1-6; 10 positions agree with TRBD1. CDR1 is MNHEY, CDR2 SMNVEV, per germline (reference sequence). The CDR3 runs 16 residues. With 6 bases clipped from V and 6 bases from J, the junction kept 8 bases outside the gene matches.

This clonotype was detected only a few times. The chain links TRBV27 to TRBJ2-1, with a weak D call TRBD2 (7 bases). Germline loops: CDR1 MNHEY, CDR2 SMNVEV (reference sequence). Trimming pared 5 bases from V and 8 bases from J, leaving 22 bases between. This CDR3 comprises 16 residues. The DNA of the CDR3 is TGTGCCAGCAGTCCTGGGGGGGCCCGAAGGGACCATGAGCAGTTCTTC. This encodes CASSPGGARRDHEQFF.

This clonotype has only one observation. The chain has TRBV4-1 and TRBJ2-2; 8 bases agree with TRBD2. V was pared by 0 bases and J by 6 bases, with 6 bases of the junction left unmatched. The CDR3 totals 16 residues. CDR1 and CDR2 from the germline V gene are MGHRA and YSYEKL. The CDR3 nucleotides are TGCGCCAGCAGCCAAGAGACGGGAGGGCCAGCCGGGGAGCTGTTTTTT. This translates into CASSQETGGPAGELFF.

This chain uses TRBV25-1 with TRBJ2-5; the match to TRBD2 covers 7 bases. The CDR3 covers 13 residues. Germline trimming cut 8 bases from V and 5 bases from J; bases unmatched to any gene: 8. Germline assignment: CDR1 MGHDK and CDR2 SYGVNS. CDR3 nucleotides: TGTGCCAGCTCCGAGGCGGGAGATGAGACCCAGTACTTC. As protein: CASSEAGDETQYF. Together with reference TRBV25-1 and TRBJ2-5, the CDR3 gives the full variable domain: EADIYQTPRYLVIGTGKKITLECSQTMGHDKMYWYQQDPGMELHLIHYSYGVNSTEKGDLSSESTVSRIRTEHFPLTLESARPSHTSQYLCASSEAGDETQYFGPGTRLLVL.

This CDR3 is CASSLIRAVGEGEQFF. DNA of the CDR3: TGTGCCAGCAGCCTCATTAGAGCAGTTGGGGAAGGTGAGCAGTTCTTC. The chain couples TRBV27 to TRBJ2-1; D call uncertain. The ends were cut back, 6 bases at V and 9 bases at J, with 24 bases in the middle. CDR3 length equals 16 residues. CDR1 and CDR2 (germline): MNHEY, SMNVEV (reference sequence).

The chain joins TRBV6-2 or TRBV6-3 to TRBJ1-5; 9 nucleotides agree with TRBD1. Germline assignment: CDR1 MNHEY and CDR2 SVGEGT. The CDR3 has 17 residues. V lost 4 bases and J lost 7; bases outside the gene matches: 14. This CDR3 is CASSFSGTGPLKQPQHF. CDR3 sequence (DNA): TGTGCCAGCAGTTTCTCCGGGACAGGGCCTCTTAAGCAGCCCCAGCATTTT.

V and J are TRBV7-9 and TRBJ1-3, with D possibly matching TRBD1 (6 bases). Germline V gene data show CDR1 as SEHNR and CDR2 as FQNEAQ (reference sequence). Trimming stripped 1 base from V and 0 bases from J, with 10 bases between. This CDR3 comprises 16 residues. CDR3 residues: CASSLVNRASGNTIYF. Written as DNA, the CDR3 is TGTGCCAGCAGCTTAGTAAACAGGGCCTCTGGAAACACCATATATTTT.

Only a few counts were recorded for this clonotype. The V gene is TRBV5-1, the J gene TRBJ2-1, with TRBD1 matching over 8 bases. With V trimmed by 2 bases and J by 7 bases, 11 bases remained unmatched. CDR1 is SGHRS and CDR2 is YFSETQ in the germline V gene. The CDR3 extends over 16 amino acids. CDR3 residues: CASSFGARGLYNEQFF. The CDR3 DNA reads TGCGCCAGCAGCTTTGGGGCCAGGGGGCTTTATAATGAGCAGTTCTTC.

This clonotype was seen only a few times. The chain joins TRBV5-1 to TRBJ2-1, with 11 bases matching TRBD2. Per germline, CDR1 SGHRS and CDR2 YFSETQ. J lost 0 bases, V lost 4 bases, and 12 bases had no gene match. The CDR3 runs to 19 residues. The CDR3 nucleotides read TGCGCCAGCAGCCCACGGACTAGCGGGTTCCCAAGCTCCTACAATGAGCAGTTCTTC. Its protein is CASSPRTSGFPSSYNEQFF.

This chain uses TRBV29-1 with TRBJ2-3; 7 nucleotides match TRBD1. This CDR3 spans 13 amino acids. Per the germline V gene, CDR1 is SQVTM and CDR2 is ANQGSEA. The ends lost 6 bases at V and 1 base at J; junction bases unmatched: 4. The CDR3 DNA reads TGCAGCGTGCATCAGGGGGGCACAGATACGCAGTATTTT. Translation: CSVHQGGTDTQYF.

There are a few counts of this clonotype. The gene calls are TRBV20-1 and TRBJ2-3; TRBD2 is a possible D gene (6 bases). V was cut by 2 bases and J by 0 bases, with 9 bases left in between. This CDR3 has 14 amino acids. From germline, CDR1 is DFQATT and CDR2 SNEGSKA (reference sequence). The CDR3 protein is CSARLAPSTDTQYF. The CDR3 coding sequence is TGCAGTGCTAGACTAGCGCCTAGCACAGATACGCAGTATTTT.

This clonotype was detected a few times. This sequence joins TRBV12-3 or TRBV12-4 and TRBJ1-2; D is unclear. CDR3 size: 11 residues. Between the trimmed V and J ends, which lost 5 bases and 2 bases, there was a span of 3 bases. DNA of the CDR3: TGTGCCAGCAGTAAAAACTATGGCTACACCTTC. Translated, it gives CASSKNYGYTF.